This T cell receptor (beta chain) is from a study of blood T cell repertoires in COVID-19. Study-wide context: Donors in the United States, Italy and Spain gave samples during acute or convalescent COVID-19.

Sequencing used immunoSEQ multiplex PCR; TCRdb keeps in-frame clones, though not all of them. The repertoire holds roughly 300,000 clones, with about nine tenths as singletons. Recovery meant two consecutive negative NP/OP PCR tests, professional clearance, or resolved symptoms. The sequenced sample consisted of PBMCs or T cells enriched from blood (not recorded which). The receptor was derived from a woman in her late teens or twenties who had recovered from COVID-19.

Here the CDR3 DNA reads TGTGCCTCCGGACAGAGGGGAGATACGCAGTATTTT. Its protein product is CASGQRGDTQYF. V gene TRBV30 combines with J gene TRBJ2-3; a possible D gene is TRBD1 (6 bases). There are 12 residues in the CDR3. Trimming shortened V by 7 bases and J by 5 bases, and 13 bases separated the two germline ends. Germline V gene sequence: CDR1 GTSNPN, CDR2 SVGIG (reference sequence).